This TCR beta chain was captured in a study of shared clonotypes between healthy human individuals. Findings of the study overall: In the sorted subsets, rarefaction showed sequencing was incomplete despite large depth.

This clone was detected only a few times. No antigen is known for it. This CDR3 is built from 14 residues. Germline CDR1 and CDR2: MDHEN and SYDVKM. The V end was cut by 2 bases, the J end by 4 bases, with 9 bases between. Cells designated naive CD8 were CD45RO-negative and were positively selected for CCR7, with terminally differentiated effector memory CD45RA+ cells excluded. The donor population consisted of healthy HIV-negative adults with no recent acute infections or vaccinations. Sorted subsets were amplified in replicate PCRs using around 220 ng DNA, some 31,000 T cell genomes. Under the authors' procedure: Filtering differed, since immunoSEQ gave only junction sequences and no quality scores. Method: immunoSEQ multiplex PCR; TCRdb's copy keeps in-frame clones and lacks some. V and J calls and clone size are those listed in that table; D and trimming were worked out from the DNA. The table has approximately 1.9 million clones, about 94% seen once.

The chain recombines TRBV28 with TRBJ1-5, with TRBD1 as a possible D gene (6 bases). This TCR was recovered from a young man in good health. Some clones in this sample may be carry-over from other donors' samples. Sequenced input: naive CD8+ T cells from PBMCs. The CDR3 coding sequence is TGTGCCAGCAGTTTAAGTAGGGGGAATCAGCCCCAGCATTTT. Translated: CASSLSRGNQPQHF.